This is a list of T cell receptor beta chains from one sample in a study of beta chain features in type 1 diabetes. Assay used: immunoSEQ multiplex PCR; TCRdb lists only in-frame clones, some missing. The repertoire holds some 110,000 clones, with about a sixth as singletons. The sample comprised central memory CD4+ T cells from blood. All receptors come from a young man with type 1 diabetes. The CDR3 runs from the conserved cysteine through the conserved F or W. The D gene is left open where the match is weak. Clone size is shown for a subset of rows, as once, few, many or a class of expanded clone.

>TRBJ2-5|NA|NA|TRBV7-9
CASSSKETQYF
TGTGCCAGCAGCTCAAAAGAGACCCAGTACTTC
>TRBJ2-5|NA|few|TRBV18
CASSPRTEQETQYF
TGTGCCAGCTCACCACGGACAGAGCAAGAGACCCAGTACTTC
>TRBJ2-2|NA|few|TRBV5-4
CASSVGARANTGELFF
TGTGCCAGCAGCGTGGGGGCTAGAGCGAACACCGGGGAGCTGTTTTTT
>TRBJ2-7|NA|NA|TRBV7-2
CASSLWGPYEQYF
TGTGCCAGCAGCTTATGGGGCCCCTACGAGCAGTACTTC
>TRBJ2-7|NA|few|TRBV21-1
CASSKGSQGANTYEQYF
TGTGCCAGCAGCAAAGGGTCACAGGGGGCGAACACCTACGAGCAGTACTTC
>TRBJ1-1|NA|few|TRBV10-3
CAINGQTNTEAFF
TGTGCCATCAATGGACAGACGAACACTGAAGCTTTCTTT
>TRBJ1-6|NA|few|TRBV30
CAHRRVDNSPLHF
TGTGCCCACCGGAGGGTTGACAATTCACCCCTCCACTTT
>TRBJ1-2|NA|few|TRBV7-9
CASSLEGYYGYTF
TGTGCCAGCAGCTTAGAGGGATACTATGGCTACACCTTC
>TRBJ2-5|NA|NA|TRBV25-1
CASSEFLGGTETQYF
TGTGCCAGCAGTGAATTCTTGGGTGGCACAGAGACCCAGTACTTC
>TRBJ2-5|NA|many|TRBV6-5
CASSIKREGQTQYF
TGTGCCAGCAGTATAAAACGAGAGGGACAGACCCAGTACTTC
>TRBJ2-3|NA|many|TRBV4-3
CASSQDHSETDTQYF
TGCGCCAGCAGCCAAGATCATTCAGAAACAGATACGCAGTATTTT
>TRBJ2-1|NA|many|TRBV9
CASSVRGVDEQFF
TGTGCCAGCAGCGTACGAGGGGTGGATGAGCAGTTCTTC
>TRBJ2-1|NA|few|TRBV5-1
CASSDHEYNEQFF
TGCGCCAGCAGCGATCACGAGTACAATGAGCAGTTCTTC
>TRBJ2-3|NA|once|TRBV27
CASSSPRGSTGTDTQYF
TGTGCCAGCAGTTCCCCCCGGGGGTCGACCGGCACAGATACGCAGTATTTT
>TRBJ2-6|TRBD2|few|TRBV7-2
CASSSVAGTSSGANVLTF
TGTGCCAGCAGCTCTGTAGCGGGGACCTCCTCTGGGGCCAACGTCCTGACTTTC
>TRBJ1-5|TRBD1|few|TRBV5-6
CASSLTDRGNQPQHF
TGTGCCAGCAGCCTTACCGACAGGGGGAATCAGCCCCAGCATTTT